This T cell receptor (beta chain) appears in the sequencing data of a study of T cell repertoires in cytomegalovirus infection. Whole-study findings and limits: There were carriers of CMV plus the relevant HLA, and cumulative public TCR beta family frequency identified them. Across the ex vivo response, the dominant clonotypes were HLA-C-restricted CMV-specific TCR beta clonotypes.

This clonotype was detected many times. The target antigen is unknown. Germline-derived CDR1 and CDR2 are SGHDN and FVKESK. This CDR3 is 12 amino acids long. Trimming removed 4 bases at V and 2 bases at J, with 3 bases between. TCRdb reanalysed the reads using MiXCR and keeps one entry per CDR3 protein. The table records about 680,000 distinct CDR3 sequences, roughly 26% of them present only once. The sample comprised CD8+ T cells from PBMCs. The sequence was obtained from a human donor in good health (CMV status not recorded). Some clones in this sample may be carry-over from other donors' samples. V and J are TRBV14 and TRBJ2-4; no reliable D call. The CDR3 nucleotides are TGTGCCAGCAGCCTGACCAAAAACATTCAGTACTTC. Amino acid sequence: CASSLTKNIQYF.